These 16 T cell receptor beta chains share one sample of origin, sequenced in a study of blood T cell repertoires in COVID-19. TCRdb's table, derived via immunoSEQ multiplex PCR, lists solely in-frame clones and lacks some. This sample has more than 400,000 clones; less than 95% occur once, and the top ten carry around 0.6%. The sample comprised PBMCs or T cells enriched from blood (not recorded which). Receptors originate from a man between 18 and 29 years old who had recovered from COVID-19.

The chain combines TRBV24-1 with TRBJ2-3, with 8 nucleotides matching TRBD2. The CDR3 length is 15 residues. CDR1 is KGHDR and CDR2 is SFDVKD in the germline V gene. J was trimmed by 4 bases and V by 5 bases; bases with no gene match: 7. CDR3 DNA: TGTGCCACCAGTGTACCAGCGGGAGTGTCAGATACGCAGTATTTT. Encoded protein: CATSVPAGVSDTQYF.

The V and J genes are TRBV6-5 and TRBJ1-1; TRBD1 aligns across 7 bases. The CDR3 covers 15 residues. Per the germline V gene, CDR1 is MNHEY and CDR2 is SVGAGI. With V trimmed by 8 bases and J by 0 bases, 9 bases remained unmatched. CDR3 protein: CASLKGGQLNTEAFF. CDR3 nucleotides: TGTGCCAGCTTGAAAGGGGGACAGCTGAACACTGAAGCTTTCTTT.

The rearrangement uses TRBV28 and TRBJ2-5, with a tentative D call TRBD2 (5 bases). Germline CDR1 reads MDHEN; CDR2 reads SYDVKM. With 4 bases removed from V and 2 bases from J, the gap between germline ends came to 17 bases. The CDR3 runs 16 residues. The CDR3 reads CASSSPGERGQETQYF. The CDR3 DNA reads TGTGCCAGCAGTTCCCCCGGGGAGCGTGGACAAGAGACCCAGTACTTC.

In its sample, this clone was seen a few times. The chain recombines TRBV29-1 with TRBJ1-1; the D gene is possibly TRBD1 (5 bases). CDR1 and CDR2 from the germline V gene are SQVTM and ANQGSEA. The length of the CDR3 is 13 residues. V lost 3 bases and J lost 4, with 12 bases in between. The CDR3 loop reads CSVEHRLVTEAFF. As DNA, the CDR3 is TGCAGCGTTGAGCACAGGCTTGTCACTGAAGCTTTCTTT.

The chain links TRBV27 to TRBJ2-1, with 8 bases identical to TRBD2. In germline, CDR1 is MNHEY, CDR2 SMNVEV (reference sequence). This CDR3 contains 15 residues. V was pared by 5 bases and J by 1 base, with 4 bases of the junction left unmatched. CDR3 residues: CASSKAGASYNEQFF. The DNA for the CDR3 is TGTGCCAGCAGTAAAGCGGGGGCTTCCTACAATGAGCAGTTCTTC.

A note on this clone: Within the sample, other DNA sequences also encode this same CDR3. The V call is TRBV19, the J call TRBJ1-2; 9 nucleotides agree with TRBD1. V trimming: 1 base; J trimming: 3 bases; junction bases outside the gene matches: 6. In germline, CDR1 is LNHDA, CDR2 SQIVND (reference sequence). The CDR3 totals 16 residues. CDR3 amino acids: CASSIAAGQGYYGYTF. CDR3 DNA: TGTGCCAGTAGTATAGCGGCGGGACAGGGTTACTATGGCTACACCTTC.

The sample holds a few counts of this clone. The chain combines TRBV5-4 with TRBJ1-2, with D perhaps TRBD1 (5 bases). Germline V CDR1 and CDR2: SGHNT, YYREEE (reference sequence). This CDR3 is 12 amino acids long. V dropped 3 bases and J dropped 7 bases, with 10 bases sitting between them. The CDR3 DNA follows: TGTGCCAGCAGCTCGGGACTATCTGGCTACACCTTC. Translation gives CASSSGLSGYTF.

This chain links TRBV20-1 with TRBJ1-1; D may be TRBD1 (5 bases). The germline V gene has CDR1 DFQATT and CDR2 SNEGSKA (reference sequence). The CDR3 is 11 amino acids. V lost 6 bases, J lost 2 bases, and 7 bases lay in between. DNA of the CDR3: TGCAGTGCCGACAGTAACACTGAAGCTTTCTTT. Protein: CSADSNTEAFF.

The CDR3 reads CATSVAGVNEKLFF. In DNA, the CDR3 is TGTGCCACCAGTGTTGCGGGGGTTAATGAAAAACTGTTTTTT. The chain employs TRBV24-1 and TRBJ1-4; D perhaps matches TRBD1 (5 bases). The CDR3 is 14 residues long. Trimming removed 5 bases from V and 4 bases from J, with 10 bases in between. Germline V CDR1 and CDR2: KGHDR, SFDVKD.

This clone was counted a few times. The V gene is TRBV6-2 or TRBV6-3, the J gene TRBJ2-3, with 14 nucleotides matching TRBD2. The CDR3 spans 18 residues. Trimming removed 1 base from V and 0 bases from J; junction bases left unmatched: 3. Germline CDR1 and CDR2: MNHEY and SVGEGT. The chain's CDR3 is CASSYWGLAGESTDTQYF. In DNA, the CDR3 is TGTGCCAGCAGTTACTGGGGACTAGCGGGGGAAAGCACAGATACGCAGTATTTT.

The rearrangement links TRBV29-1 to TRBJ2-7; the match to TRBD2 covers 7 bases. The V gene's germline CDR1 is SQVTM and CDR2 ANQGSEA. The V gene end was trimmed by 5 bases and the J gene end by 7 bases; junction bases not matched to a gene: 8. The CDR3 is 12 residues long. DNA of the CDR3: TGCAGCGTTTCGGGAGGAGGGTGGGAGCAGTACTTC. Encoded protein: CSVSGGGWEQYF.

J is TRBJ2-5 and V is TRBV11-2, with 12 bases matching TRBD2. The CDR3 contains 17 residues. Germline values: CDR1 SGHAT, CDR2 FQNNGV. V was pared by 5 bases and J by 4 bases, with 11 bases of the junction left unmatched. The CDR3 is CASSPRTSGIVRETQYF. CDR3 sequence (DNA): TGTGCCAGCAGCCCACGGACTAGCGGGATCGTTCGAGAGACCCAGTACTTC.

V usage is TRBV5-8 and J usage is TRBJ2-7; D remains unclear. The CDR3 loop spans 12 amino acids. The germline CDR1 and CDR2 sequences are SGHTS and YDEGEE. V gave up 1 base and J gave up 3 bases, with 5 bases separating them. The CDR3 loop reads CASSLTNYEQYF. CDR3 DNA sequence: TGTGCCAGCAGCTTGACAAACTACGAGCAGTACTTC.

This chain connects TRBV7-2 to TRBJ2-7; 10 nucleotides line up with TRBD2. Looked up from germline, CDR1 is SGHTA and CDR2 is FQGNSA. The CDR3 sequence is 15 residues long. V shed 5 bases and J 2 bases; nucleotides not matched to a gene: 6. CDR3 amino acids: CASSLRTSGTYEQYF. In nucleotides, the CDR3 is TGTGCCAGCAGCCTCCGGACTAGCGGAACCTACGAGCAGTACTTC. Full variable domain (rest looked up from reference TRBV7-2 and TRBJ2-7): GAGVSQSPSNKVTEKGKDVELRCDPISGHTALYWYRQSLGQGLEFLIYFQGNSAPDKSGLPSDRFSAERTGGSVSTLTIQRTQQEDSAVYLCASSLRTSGTYEQYFGPGTRLTVT.

This CDR3 reads CATSSDRGAKGYTF. CDR3 nucleotides: TGTGCCACCAGCTCGGACAGGGGGGCGAAAGGCTACACCTTC. The chain joins TRBV15 to TRBJ1-2; 10 bases agree with TRBD1. The junction had 8 bases not matched to a gene; V was cut back by 5 bases and J by 8 bases. Germline V gene sequence: CDR1 LNHNV, CDR2 YYDKDF (reference sequence). The CDR3 contains 14 residues.

The chain joins TRBV5-8 to TRBJ2-7; weak D call: TRBD1 (6 bases). Germline CDR1 is SGHTS and CDR2 is YDEGEE. Trimming removed 2 bases from V and 2 bases from J, with 14 bases in between. The CDR3 consists of 15 residues. DNA of the CDR3: TGTGCCAGCAGCTTACAGGGAAGTTTCCCCTACGAGCAGTACTTC. Encoded protein: CASSLQGSFPYEQYF.